This T cell receptor (beta chain) was captured by sequencing in a study of blood T cell repertoires in COVID-19. This CDR3 has 16 amino acids. V lost 8 bases to trimming and J lost 1 base, with 18 bases between them. CDR1 and CDR2 (germline): SEHNR, FQNEAQ (reference sequence). Authors' analysis steps: Using reference gene primer amplification, nucleated cell counts were estimated. Sequencing was performed with immunoSEQ multiplex PCR; in TCRdb, only in-frame clones are kept and a portion is missing. V, J and clone size were drawn from that table, and D and trimming were deduced from the DNA. In the table there are some 80,000 clones, about 90% of which are singletons.

V gene TRBV7-9 combines with J gene TRBJ2-1; weak D call: TRBD2 (6 bases). The sequenced sample consisted of peripheral blood. The sequence was collected from a human donor in a cohort sampled during active COVID-19. The CDR3 coding sequence is TGTGCCAGCTGGGGTGGGGGGTTTGGGTCCTACAATGAGCAGTTCTTC. It is translated as CASWGGGFGSYNEQFF.